The text below deals with one T cell receptor (beta chain). At a deep level, the assay was run. For each subset, genomic DNA was distributed in equal portions over several immunoSEQ plates. The replicate PCRs on unsorted PBMC were given about 300 ng DNA, which is tens of thousands of T cell genomes. Assay used: immunoSEQ multiplex PCR; TCRdb lists only in-frame clones, some missing. The sample lists about 510,000 clones, roughly 85% occurring once. The source of the sample is a study of shared clonotypes between healthy human individuals. For genomic DNA, unsorted samples relied on about 90 million PBMCs. CDR1 is SEHNR, CDR2 FQNEAQ, per germline (reference sequence). V lost 10 bases, J lost 5 bases, and 14 bases lay in between. There are 12 residues in the CDR3.

The TCR originated in a woman between 40 and 55 years old in good health. Some clones in this sample may be carry-over from other donors' samples. The sample taken for sequencing was PBMCs. The chain recombines TRBV7-9 with TRBJ1-1, with D perhaps TRBD1 (6 bases). The CDR3 DNA sequence: TGTGCCATACAACAGGGAGGGACTGAAGCTTTCTTT. Translated: CAIQQGGTEAFF.